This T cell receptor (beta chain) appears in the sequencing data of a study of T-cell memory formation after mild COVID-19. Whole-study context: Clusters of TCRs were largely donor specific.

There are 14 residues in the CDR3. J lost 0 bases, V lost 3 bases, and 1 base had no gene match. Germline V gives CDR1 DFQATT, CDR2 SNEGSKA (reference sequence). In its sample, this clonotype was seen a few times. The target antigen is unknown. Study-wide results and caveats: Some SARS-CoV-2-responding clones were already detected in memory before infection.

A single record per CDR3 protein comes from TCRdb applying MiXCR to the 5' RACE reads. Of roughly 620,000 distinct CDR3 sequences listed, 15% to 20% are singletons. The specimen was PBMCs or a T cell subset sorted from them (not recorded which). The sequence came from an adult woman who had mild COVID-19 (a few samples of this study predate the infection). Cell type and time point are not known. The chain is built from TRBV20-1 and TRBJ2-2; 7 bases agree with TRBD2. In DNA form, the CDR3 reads TGCAGTGCTAGCCTAGCGGCGAACACCGGGGAGCTGTTTTTT. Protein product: CSASLAANTGELFF.